This TCR beta chain was retrieved from a study of graft-versus-host responses after intestinal transplantation. Study-level results: Analysis identified GvH clones in recipient marrow, with some appearing first in ileum or blood.

V was pared by 0 bases and J by 0 bases, with 5 bases between. CDR3 length: 14 amino acids. From germline, CDR1 is SGHRS and CDR2 YFSETQ. In the case of this clone: Its antigen is undetermined.

Assay used: immunoSEQ multiplex PCR; TCRdb lists only in-frame clones, some missing. The data hold over 75,000 clones, with about 89% observed a single time. The chain couples TRBV5-1 to TRBJ2-3; D unclear. The material sequenced was unstimulated CD4+ T cells sorted from spleen or lymph node cells, taken before intestinal transplant. This sequence was found in a human donor who received an intestinal transplant. CDR3 nucleotide sequence: TGCGCCAGCAGCTTGGCGGAGAGCACAGATACGCAGTATTTT. It codes for CASSLAESTDTQYF.